These 20 T cell receptor beta chains were all obtained from the same sample, sequenced in a study of blood T cell repertoires in COVID-19. Profiling relied on immunoSEQ multiplex PCR, and the TCRdb table lists in-frame clones only, not all of them. The table records about 72,000 clones, roughly 86% of them present only once. The sequenced sample consisted of peripheral blood. The receptors originated from a man aged 50 to 59 with acute or convalescent COVID-19.

DNA of the CDR3: TGCGCCAGCAGTTCCGGGACAGATAATGAAAAACTGTTTTTT. It encodes CASSSGTDNEKLFF. The chain employs TRBV5-1 and TRBJ1-4, with TRBD1 identical over 7 bases. CDR3 length: 14 residues. The J segment lost 4 bases and the V segment lost 5 bases, leaving 5 bases of the junction unmatched. Germline lookup yields CDR1 SGHRS and CDR2 YFSETQ.

CDR3 region: CASSFLDTNTEAFF. Written as DNA, the CDR3 is TGTGCCAGCAGCTTCCTGGACACGAACACTGAAGCTTTCTTT. The chain recombines TRBV5-5 with TRBJ1-1; weak D call: TRBD1 (5 bases). V shed 2 bases and J shed 1 base, with 9 bases lying between them. The CDR3 extends over 14 amino acids. Germline V gene lookup returns CDR1 SGHKS and CDR2 YYEKEE (reference sequence).

This clone was counted a few times. The chain employs TRBV21-1 and TRBJ1-2; the listed D gene, TRBD1, was not tested against the DNA. TRBV21-1 is designated a pseudogene. The CDR3 is 15 residues long. The CDR3 spells CASSKDAGLTYGYTF. CDR3 DNA: TGTGCCAGCAGCAAAGATGCAGGGTTGACCTATGGCTACACCTTC.

In this sample, this clone turned up once. The chain links TRBV3-1 (or the pseudogene TRBV3-2) to TRBJ1-5, with D hard to call. V was shortened by 0 bases and J by 4 bases, with 7 bases between the two germline ends. Germline loops: CDR1 LGHDT, CDR2 YNNKEL (reference sequence). This CDR3 has 14 amino acids. DNA for the CDR3: TGTGCCAGCAGCCAAGATTTACAGAATCAGCCCCAGCATTTT. This gives the protein CASSQDLQNQPQHF.

The J gene is TRBJ2-2, the V gene TRBV7-6, with D possibly matching TRBD1 (5 bases). The V and J ends lost 5 bases and 1 base respectively, with 14 bases between them. The CDR3 contains 16 residues. Germline V gene lookup returns CDR1 SGHVS and CDR2 FNYEAQ. DNA for the CDR3: TGTGCCAGCAGCCCAGGACACAGCTTGAACACCGGGGAGCTGTTTTTT. It codes for CASSPGHSLNTGELFF.

The chain has TRBV28 and TRBJ2-7; no firm D call. V gave up 5 bases and J gave up 5 bases, with 4 bases separating them. This CDR3 has 10 residues. Germline V gene sequence: CDR1 MDHEN, CDR2 SYDVKM. CDR3 residues: CASSSHEQYF. The CDR3 DNA sequence: TGTGCCAGCAGTAGCCACGAGCAGTACTTC.

This chain links TRBV10-1 with TRBJ2-3; 9 bases align to TRBD1. The CDR3 is 19 amino acids. Trimming at V came to 2 bases and at J to 2 bases, leaving 14 bases not matched to a gene. Looked up from germline, CDR1 is WNHNN and CDR2 is SYGVQD (reference sequence). CDR3 in amino acids: CASSEIPGQGSEATDTQYF. The CDR3 DNA reads TGCGCCAGCAGTGAGATTCCGGGACAGGGATCGGAGGCCACAGATACGCAGTATTTT.

The J gene is TRBJ1-6, the V gene TRBV7-9, with TRBD1 matching 9 bases. Germline V gene sequence: CDR1 SEHNR, CDR2 FQNEAQ (reference sequence). Trimming at V came to 4 bases and at J to 8 bases, leaving 3 bases not matched to a gene. This CDR3 is 14 amino acids long. The CDR3 here is CASSSRQGDSPLHF. The CDR3 DNA reads TGTGCCAGCAGCTCACGACAGGGGGATTCACCCCTCCACTTT. Filled out from reference TRBV7-9 and TRBJ1-6, the complete variable domain reads DTGVSQNPRHKITKRGQNVTFRCDPISEHNRLYWYRQTLGQGPEFLTYFQNEAQLEKSRLLSDRFSAERPKGSFSTLEIQRTEQGDSAMYLCASSSRQGDSPLHFGNGTRLTVT.

The V gene is TRBV7-3, the J gene TRBJ2-3, with 8 positions matching TRBD2. V was clipped by 2 bases and J by 5 bases; unmatched bases: 9. Germline CDR1 reads SGHTA; CDR2 reads FQGTGA. This CDR3 is built from 16 residues. Here the CDR3 reads CASSLHRGGQRDTQYF. The DNA for the CDR3 is TGTGCCAGCAGCTTACATCGGGGGGGCCAGAGAGATACGCAGTATTTT.

CDR3 nucleotide sequence: TGTGCCAGCAGGGGACAGGGGTCCCTCAACTATGGCTACACCTTC. The encoded protein is CASRGQGSLNYGYTF. The chain carries TRBV27 and TRBJ1-2; the match to TRBD1 covers 10 bases. Germline V gene sequence: CDR1 MNHEY, CDR2 SMNVEV (reference sequence). The trim removed 6 bases at V and 2 bases at J, leaving 6 bases unmatched. This CDR3 is 15 amino acids long.

The rearrangement uses TRBV6-2 or TRBV6-3 and TRBJ1-2, with D maybe TRBD1 (6 bases). Between the trimmed V and J ends, which lost 6 bases and 0 bases, there was a span of 11 bases. CDR1 and CDR2 (germline): MNHEY, SVGEGT. The CDR3 spans 14 residues. CDR3 sequence (DNA): TGTGCCAGCAGCCGACAGGTTTCTAACTATGGCTACACCTTC. Translation gives CASSRQVSNYGYTF.

The CDR3 DNA reads as TGCGCCAGCAGCCAGGGGCGAGGGACTGAAGCTTTCTTT. This encodes CASSQGRGTEAFF. This rearrangement joins TRBV10-1 to TRBJ1-1, with a tentative D call TRBD1 (6 bases). CDR1 and CDR2 (germline): WNHNN, SYGVQD (reference sequence). The V end lost 6 bases, the J end lost 5 bases, and 13 bases lay between the germline ends. The CDR3 loop spans 13 amino acids.

The CDR3: CASSQAGNKNIQYF. CDR3 DNA: TGTGCCAGCAGCCAAGCGGGGAACAAAAACATTCAGTACTTC. The rearrangement uses TRBV3-1 (or the pseudogene TRBV3-2) and TRBJ2-4; a possible D gene is TRBD2 (5 bases). The CDR3 spans 14 residues. Germline V CDR1 and CDR2: LGHDT, YNNKEL (reference sequence). V gave up 1 base and J gave up 3 bases, with 7 bases separating them.

The table lists this clone with a count of one. This chain links TRBV18 with TRBJ1-3; D not certain. Deletions cut 1 base from V and 8 bases from J, with 12 bases between. The CDR3 runs to 14 residues. CDR1 and CDR2 (germline): KGHSH, LQKENI. CDR3 DNA sequence: TGTGCCAGCTCACCACGAGGGATCGGGGACACCATATATTTT. Translated, it gives CASSPRGIGDTIYF.

This clone was seen once. The rearrangement joins TRBV18 to TRBJ2-7; D is uncertain. Germline V gives CDR1 KGHSH, CDR2 LQKENI. The V end lost 2 bases, the J end lost 6 bases, and 14 bases lay between the germline ends. This CDR3 has 14 residues. CDR3 sequence (DNA): TGTGCCAGCTCACCATTGCAGGCCAGAGCCGAGCAGTACTTC. It translates to CASSPLQARAEQYF.

V and J are TRBV6-5 and TRBJ2-2, with 7 bases lining up with TRBD1. CDR1 is MNHEY, CDR2 SVGAGI, per germline. The CDR3 loop spans 15 amino acids. The V segment lost 7 bases and the J segment 6 bases; nucleotides outside the gene matches: 11. The CDR3, as DNA: TGTGCCAGCACAGACAGGGCCTTAACTCCCGGGGAGCTGTTTTTT. It is translated as CASTDRALTPGELFF.

This chain links TRBV4-1 with TRBJ2-5, with 7 bases aligning to TRBD1. Germline-derived CDR1 and CDR2 are MGHRA and YSYEKL. The CDR3 length is 20 residues. J was trimmed by 5 bases and V by 0 bases; bases with no gene match: 21. The CDR3: CASSQEKSDRALGALETQYF. The CDR3 DNA is TGCGCCAGCAGCCAAGAAAAATCCGACAGGGCATTAGGGGCCCTGGAGACCCAGTACTTC.

The chain combines TRBV3-1 (or the pseudogene TRBV3-2) with TRBJ2-5, with D possibly TRBD2 on 5 matching bases. CDR3 size: 13 residues. In germline, CDR1 is LGHDT, CDR2 YNNKEL (reference sequence). Trimming removed 4 bases from V and 2 bases from J, with 8 bases in between. This CDR3 reads CASSLGIQETQYF. The CDR3 region has the DNA TGTGCCAGCAGCCTCGGGATTCAAGAGACCCAGTACTTC.

This clone appeared a few times. This chain links TRBV2 with TRBJ1-5, with a weak D call TRBD1 (6 bases). CDR3 length: 12 amino acids. Deletions cut 4 bases from V and 6 bases from J, with 7 bases between. From germline, CDR1 is SNHLY and CDR2 FYNNEI. The CDR3: CASSAGVQPQHF. Written as DNA, the CDR3 is TGTGCCAGCAGTGCAGGGGTTCAGCCCCAGCATTTT.

This clone was found once. The chain joins TRBV10-3 to TRBJ1-5, with 8 bases lining up with TRBD1. The length of the CDR3 is 12 residues. V lost 11 bases and J lost 2; bases outside the gene matches: 2. The germline V gene has CDR1 ENHRY and CDR2 SYGVKD. The CDR3 region has the DNA TGTGCCTCGGGACAGGGCAATCAGCCCCAGCATTTT. It yields the protein CASGQGNQPQHF.